Below are 2 T cell receptor beta chains sequenced from a single sample in a study of persistence of HIV-infected CD4 T cells. Their antigens are not known. Cells were stimulated nonspecifically with anti-CD3/anti-CD28 magnetic beads. Responding CD4+ T cells were sorted by upregulation of both CD40 ligand and CD69. Sequencing used immunoSEQ version 4 in survey mode. This table comes from immunoSEQ multiplex PCR, and its TCRdb copy is limited to in-frame clones, with some not included. The repertoire has about 43,000 clones, about 90% of them found once; the top ten carry approximately 0.93%. The sample consisted of CD4+ T cells sorted from PBMCs after approximately 19-hour stimulation, taken from a patient who received antiretroviral therapy. The receptors stem from an adult man with HIV who was CMV-seropositive.

The J gene is TRBJ2-7, the V gene TRBV5-4; D may be TRBD2 (7 bases). This CDR3 is 14 amino acids long. The germline V gene encodes CDR1 SGHNT and CDR2 YYREEE (reference sequence). Trimming took off 0 bases at V and 7 bases at J, with 14 bases between the two ends. CDR3 coding DNA: TGTGCCAGCAGCTTGGTGGAGGGGGGGAGGGAGCAGTACTTC. Amino acids: CASSLVEGGREQYF.

This rearrangement joins TRBV19 to TRBJ2-3; maybe TRBD2 (6 bases). Germline lookup yields CDR1 LNHDA and CDR2 SQIVND (reference sequence). The length of the CDR3 is 14 residues. Trimming left V 6 bases short and J 6 bases short, with 16 bases between. The CDR3 nucleotides read TGTGCCAGTAGGACCGGGGGAGGCTTGGATACGCAGTATTTT. Its protein product is CASRTGGGLDTQYF.